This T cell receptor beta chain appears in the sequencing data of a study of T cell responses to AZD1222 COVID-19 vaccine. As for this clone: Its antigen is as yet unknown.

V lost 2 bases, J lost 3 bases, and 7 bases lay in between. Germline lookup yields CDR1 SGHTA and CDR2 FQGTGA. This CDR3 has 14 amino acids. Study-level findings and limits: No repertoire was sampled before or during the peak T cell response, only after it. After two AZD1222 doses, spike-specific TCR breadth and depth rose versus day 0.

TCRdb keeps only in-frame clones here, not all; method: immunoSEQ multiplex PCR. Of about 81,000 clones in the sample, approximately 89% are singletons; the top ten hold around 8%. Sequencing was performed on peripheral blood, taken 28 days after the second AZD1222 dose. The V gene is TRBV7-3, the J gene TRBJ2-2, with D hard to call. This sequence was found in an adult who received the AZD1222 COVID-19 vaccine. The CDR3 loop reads CASSLDRDTGELFF. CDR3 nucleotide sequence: TGTGCCAGCAGCTTAGACCGGGACACCGGGGAGCTGTTTTTT.